This T cell receptor (beta chain) was captured in a study of response to subunit inactivated influenza vaccine. The germline gives CDR1 DFQATT, CDR2 SNEGSKA (reference sequence). The length of the CDR3 is 15 residues. Whole-study results and caveats: Few new T cells, the authors suggested, are recruited by each seasonal influenza vaccination.

TCRdb re-called the RT-PCR reads with MiXCR, one entry per CDR3 protein. Of 650,000 to 800,000 distinct CDR3 sequences in the sample, approximately 18% are singletons; the top ten hold approximately 10%. With respect to this clonotype: The antigen remains unidentified. One end of the junction varies from germline; a read error may be responsible.

The gene calls are TRBV20-1 and TRBJ1-3; D is unresolved. Sequenced here: PBMCs from blood, sampled more than 4 days after vaccination. The origin of this receptor is a man aged 45-60 years who received an inactivated influenza vaccine. DNA for the CDR3: TGCAGTGCTAGCCTCGGTACGAGGGAGGGAAACAGCATATATTTT. This sequence encodes CSASLGTREGNSIYF.